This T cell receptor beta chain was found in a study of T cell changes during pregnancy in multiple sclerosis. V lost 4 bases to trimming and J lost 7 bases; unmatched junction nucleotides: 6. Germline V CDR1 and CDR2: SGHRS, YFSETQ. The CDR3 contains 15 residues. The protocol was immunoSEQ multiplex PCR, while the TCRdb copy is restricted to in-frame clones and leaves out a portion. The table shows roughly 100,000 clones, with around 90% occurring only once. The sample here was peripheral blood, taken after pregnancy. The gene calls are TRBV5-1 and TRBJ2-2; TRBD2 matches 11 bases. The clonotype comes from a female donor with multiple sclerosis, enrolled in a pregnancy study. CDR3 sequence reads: CASSPSSGRNGELFF. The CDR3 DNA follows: TGCGCCAGCAGCCCGTCTAGCGGGAGGAACGGGGAGCTGTTTTTT.